This T cell receptor beta chain was obtained from a study of cytomegalovirus exposure and HLA in healthy donors (dated by TCRdb to about 2017). Regarding the study in general: According to an earlier analysis of a few hundred of the donors, about 180 million T cells yielded 90 million to 140 million unique TCR beta sequences and 276 Gb of sequence data. HLA typing covered class I and class II loci at four-digit resolution. A later analysis re-analyzed previously published TCR beta repertoires from 660 or so donors and added high-resolution HLA genotyping to study TCR occurrence patterns. All discovery cohort repertoires had been generated using a single sequencing platform. Roughly five DR-DQ haplotypes were treated as single units for association and clustering because of strong linkage in the cohort. Besides the first cohort of some 670 subjects, a separate validation cohort made up of around 120 different subjects was used. An early release covering roughly 600 HLA-typed donors comprised about 290 gigabases of sequencing data and 85 million to 100 million unique TCR sequences. Of the roughly 400 genotyped donors, less than 90% were placed in the genetic ancestry cluster associated with self-reported Caucasian donors. The aim of the study was to test whether cataloging public T cell receptors could identify signatures of past pathogen exposure. High-throughput TCR immunosequencing, statistical association of individual TCRs with disease status, and machine learning were combined to predict cytomegalovirus infection status. Alongside the repertoire data, information on donor age, sex, ethnicity and CMV serostatus was compiled. Using immunosequencing, the study profiled T cell repertoires from 666 subjects and related those repertoires to cytomegalovirus serostatus. The number of typed donors differed by locus: about 620-640 for A, B, C, DRB1 and DQB1; approximately 530 for DQA1; 606 for DPA1; and approximately 450 for DPB1. On average, roughly 250,000 unique TCR beta nucleotide sequences were sequenced per donor among a few hundred genotyped donors of the cohort, with about 17% of those sequences being non-productive. In a later genetic analysis, genome-wide SNP genotypes for about three fifths of the roughly 670 donors were used, and that subset was treated as a discovery cohort. An earlier analysis of several hundred of the donors applied high-throughput TCR beta sequencing to assess whether each TCR beta V gene segment acted as functional or pseudogenic. Rather than drawing on any new phenotypic data, the later analysis identified candidate immune exposures from TCR beta sequences and the way those sequences occurred across donors. Summary of the overall study and its limitations: The 87-base-pair reads could not distinguish some IMGT-functional V segments, including TRBV6-2 and TRBV6-3, so those segments were excluded. Most CMV-associated TCR beta chains appeared to be HLA-restricted in a later analysis, and the HLA associations seemed to be driven largely by CMV exposure. For the cohort, immune exposure information was limited to CMV serostatus. In a later analysis, HLA-associated TCR beta chains showed more clonal expansion and lower generation probabilities than non-associated chains that were equally common. In a later analysis, several top co-occurrence clusters were reported to appear linked to parvovirus B19, influenza, CMV and Epstein-Barr virus. A later genetic analysis associated a missense DCLRE1C variant with V-gene and J-gene trimming of TCR beta chains, and an independent cohort replicated the association. A further reported finding was that TCR beta sequences accurately predicted the HLA-A and HLA-B alleles for most subjects in the first cohort. Sequencing depth was assumed to be roughly uniform across donors in the presence/absence analyses, though that assumption may not hold. The sequencing pipeline was judged likely to have produced a cluster of highly shared sequence variants as a technical artifact. According to the authors, the approach could potentially be generalized to other disease states and immunological phenotypes. Because HLA typing was missing for some donors at each locus, association tests included only the typed subset. This cohort had only TCR beta chains sequenced, and the lack of alpha or paired-chain data limited which features could be detected. Linkage disequilibrium might explain the correlated functional status among segregating V segments, but an unknown experimental factor could not be ruled out. A total of about 180 TCR beta chains were listed by the study as associated with cytomegalovirus. At a false discovery rate of 0.05, a later analysis linked some 18,000 TCR beta sequences to specific HLA alleles. Compared with the 666-donor mean, donors in an Asian-associated ancestry cluster had fewer N-insertions in productive TCRs, according to a later genetic analysis. The earlier analysis of 587 of the donors excluded seventeen rarely observed V segments, including chromosome 9 orphons, because counts were too low. While some public TCRs were present in many individuals, most TCR sequences turned up only very rarely across donors. In an earlier analysis of some 540 of the donors, most TCR beta V segments appeared in productive rearrangements about 87% or about 30% of the time, broadly matching IMGT annotations. In vitro tests confirmed that a few of the cytomegalovirus-associated TCR beta chains recognize cytomegalovirus antigens. The classifier was reported to diagnose cytomegalovirus status with high specificity and sensitivity in both the original and validation cohorts. When HLA alleles, especially DR and DQ, strongly co-occurred, attributing TCR associations to individual alleles was difficult. According to a later analysis, TCR association rates differed among HLA loci, with DRB1 alleles showing the most associated TCRs and HLA-C alleles showing the fewest.

A remark on this clone: The antigen this receptor binds is unknown. No much larger clonotype is one base removed from it; base qualities were not supplied.

The library was built by means of the immunoSEQ multiplex PCR assay. The multiplex PCR relied on a mix of 60 forward primers for TCR Vbeta segments and 13 reverse primers for TCR Jbeta segments. The CDR3 region of rearranged TCR beta genes was amplified from genomic DNA by a multiplex PCR assay. On the Illumina HiSeq System, the amplified TCR beta libraries were sequenced as 87-base-pair reads. From the authors' description of their analysis: A later analysis tallied approximately 87 million unique TCR beta chains across the roughly 610 repertoires, and approximately 12 million of those chains were shared by two or more donors. Raw reads were error-corrected and collapsed into unique sequences by a nearest-neighbor algorithm in which closely related sequences were merged to remove PCR and sequencing errors. To assign V, D and J gene segments, CDR3 sequences were aligned to IMGT reference sequences. For a sequence to be retained, a match of at least six nucleotides was required to both a V gene segment and a J gene segment. A rearrangement counted as productive if the CDR3 had no stop codons and remained in frame with V and J, and every other rearrangement counted as non-productive. CDR3 was defined according to IMGT convention as the region running from the second conserved V-encoded cysteine to the conserved J-encoded phenylalanine. In an earlier analysis of some 550 of the donors, sequences lacking an unambiguous match to a single V gene segment were excluded. An earlier analysis of several hundred of the donors called V segments functional above 56.7% productive rearrangements and segregating when the between-donor standard deviation exceeded 5%. A statistical classification framework was developed to diagnose cytomegalovirus status using the catalog of TCR beta chain sequences. A later analysis assigned V and J genes by comparing TCR nucleotide sequences with IMGT/GENE-DB human TR gene sequences. In a later analysis, CDR3 sequences and most-parsimonious VDJ recombination scenarios were assigned using the TCRdist pipeline. In a later analysis, every TCR beta chain was defined by the combination of its CDR3 amino acid sequence and its V-gene family, and reads without a unique V-gene family were dropped. As a way to deal with suspected cross-contamination and a sequencing artifact, a later analysis dropped 450 to 600 nucleotide sequences that were highly shared and had low generation probability. In a later analysis, a clonal expansion index was calculated for each public chain from normalized within-repertoire ranks of inferred template counts. In a later analysis, generation probabilities were computed with a VDJ recombination model fitted to out-of-frame rearrangements, and the resulting probabilities were checked against IGoR. A later analysis scored TCR-TCR, TCR-HLA and TCR-CMV co-occurrence with hypergeometric tests, applying a repertoire-size bias correction to TCR pairs. False discovery rates were estimated in a later analysis by permuting HLA or CMV assignments 20 times. In a later analysis, co-occurring TCRs were grouped using DBSCAN, and TCRdist sequence similarity was added for clustering within HLA-allele-positive subsets. Co-occurrence clustering excluded repertoires with fewer than 30,000 or more than 120,000 public chains, plus five with anomalous nucleotide sharing. TCRdb holds this immuneACCESS table with in-frame rearrangements only. Some clones are missing; in checked studies, unresolved V genes explain under half, and the rest has no known cause. V and J calls and clone size come straight from that table; D and trimming were deduced from the DNA. The sample yields about 130,000 clones; 75% to 85% were counted once. In total, the top ten clones hold around 1.3% of the sample.

The V end loses 3 bases and the J end loses 2 bases, and a stretch of 11 bases separates them. From its cysteine to its phenylalanine, the CDR3 spans 16 amino acids. Just CDR3 DNA is preserved here, 48 bases in frame from base 1. Sequences MNHNS (CDR1) and SASEGT (CDR2) are obtained from the germline V gene. The cohort consisted of 666 healthy bone marrow donors. At the time of sampling, every cohort member was nominally healthy, though immune exposures that went unrecorded were likely present. The donor was CMV seronegative and belonged to the group of around 350 seronegative cohort members. A peripheral blood sample was collected from each donor, and TCR beta sequencing was performed on peripheral blood mononuclear cells. Genomic DNA extraction from the blood cell samples was performed with the Qiagen DNeasy Blood Extraction Kit.

The sequence was collected from a girl aged 2 to 9 in good health and CMV-seronegative. Here the chain combines TRBV6-1 and TRBJ2-6; 6 matching bases give a weak D call of TRBD1. The sample consisted of PBMCs. The nucleotides are TGTGCCAGCAGTGACAACTGGGGGCCTGGGGCCAACGTCCTGACTTTC. Its coded protein is CASSDNWGPGANVLTF.